This T cell receptor beta chain was sequenced during a study of T-cell memory formation after mild COVID-19 (dated by TCRdb to about 2021). For the wider study: TCR sequence clusters from the two donors were found to be largely donor specific. In two donors, T-cell clones that expanded and contracted after mild COVID-19 were followed by sequencing TCRalpha and TCRbeta repertoires longitudinally. The cohort was made up of two young adult volunteers, one female and one male, who were previously healthy. Summary of the overall study and its limitations: The study covered only a couple of mild cases, and larger cohorts including severe cases with pre-infection samples were considered necessary. SARS-CoV-2 specificity of the second-wave clones peaking on day 37 was not confirmed. Contracting CD4+ clones were found mainly in CM and EM memory subsets, while CD8+ clones were enriched in EMRA. Some responding clones were found in pre-infection memory, which suggests that pre-existing cross-reactive memory T cells took part in the SARS-CoV-2 response. Balanced CD4/CD8 phenotypes were observed for clones contracting from day 15 to 85, whereas a bias towards CD4+ was observed for a second wave of clones expanding from day 15 to 37.

There are a few counts of this clonotype. No antigen is known for it. Qualities for individual bases were not recorded, and no much larger clone is one base off. Sequenced on an Illumina NovaSeq 6000. TCRalpha and TCRbeta cDNA libraries were built by 5'RACE with constant-segment primers, adding sample barcodes and unique molecular identifiers. Trizol reagent was used to extract RNA from every sample. Libraries were amplified in two PCR steps, with a second sample barcode and Illumina TruSeq adapters added in the second step. Sequencing of libraries was performed on an Illumina NovaSeq with 2 x 150 bp paired-end reads. Per the source publication's procedure: Demultiplexing of reads and collapsing into UMI-guided consensus sequences were performed with migec v1.2.7. Using mixcr v2.1.11, UMI consensuses were aligned to TRA and TRB V and J templates and then assembled into clonotypes. A clonotype was counted as expanded or contracted only when both edgeR and NoisET called the clonotype significant, with the noise models trained on biological replicates. For edgeR calls, a false discovery rate-adjusted p below 0.01 and a log2 fold-change threshold of 1 were applied. PCA with hierarchical clustering of max-normalized trajectories of the 1000 most abundant clonotypes was used as exploratory dynamics analysis. Each responding clone was given a CD4 or CD8 phenotype based on the CD4+ and CD8+ repertoires, which had been sequenced separately. TCRdb reprocessing: public reads trimmed at Q25 with fastp, clones called with MiXCR, in-frame beta chains kept. Rows are unified per CDR3 protein, each entry keeping the most common DNA and genes. The V and J calls, along with clone size, are taken from TCRdb and not from the paper's own processing. Within this sample are around 200,000 distinct CDR3 sequences, with less than 20% of them counted one time only. Jointly, the top ten make up roughly 4% of the sample.

Ficoll-Paque density gradient centrifugation was the method used to isolate PBMCs. The CDR1 and CDR2 encoded by the germline V gene are MGHDK and SYGVNS. Trimming takes 6 bases from V and 6 bases from J, and the germline ends sit 14 bases apart. Inclusive of the bounding cysteine and phenylalanine, the CDR3 is 13 residues long. The entry retains the CDR3 DNA only, 39 bases that are in frame from base 1. This clonotype was obtained from a man between 18 and 35 years old who had mild COVID-19 (a few samples of this study predate the infection). The sample titles of this study are shuffled in the database, so cell type and time point are left out; the donor was told from shared clones. The sequencing input was PBMCs or a T cell subset sorted from them (not recorded which). Recombination connected TRBV25-1 to TRBJ1-2; the D gene is perhaps TRBD1, from 6 matching bases. The CDR3 amino acid sequence is: CASRETGGDGYTF. The DNA reads TGTGCCAGCAGGGAGACAGGAGGTGATGGCTACACCTTC.